A few counts support the clone carrying this T cell receptor (beta chain). This record comes from a study of identical twins. V lost 2 bases, J lost 3 bases, and 17 bases lay in between. CDR3 size: 15 residues. The germline V gene encodes CDR1 SQVTM and CDR2 ANQGSEA. Template switching added a universal primer binding site, and final cDNA carried unique molecular identifiers. TCRdb processed the 5' RACE reads anew with MiXCR; each CDR3 protein has one entry. The table lists approximately 300,000 distinct CDR3 sequences, more than 8% of them singletons. A further study also used this sample, focusing on yellow fever vaccine responses in identical twins.

This TCR was recovered from a woman between 18 and 29 years old in good health. Sequenced input: CD8+ T cells sorted from blood. This chain joins TRBV29-1 and TRBJ2-7, with D maybe TRBD2 (6 bases). The DNA for the CDR3 is TGCAGCGTTGAACGGGGCGGGACTGGAGGCTACGAGCAGTACTTC. Its translation: CSVERGGTGGYEQYF.